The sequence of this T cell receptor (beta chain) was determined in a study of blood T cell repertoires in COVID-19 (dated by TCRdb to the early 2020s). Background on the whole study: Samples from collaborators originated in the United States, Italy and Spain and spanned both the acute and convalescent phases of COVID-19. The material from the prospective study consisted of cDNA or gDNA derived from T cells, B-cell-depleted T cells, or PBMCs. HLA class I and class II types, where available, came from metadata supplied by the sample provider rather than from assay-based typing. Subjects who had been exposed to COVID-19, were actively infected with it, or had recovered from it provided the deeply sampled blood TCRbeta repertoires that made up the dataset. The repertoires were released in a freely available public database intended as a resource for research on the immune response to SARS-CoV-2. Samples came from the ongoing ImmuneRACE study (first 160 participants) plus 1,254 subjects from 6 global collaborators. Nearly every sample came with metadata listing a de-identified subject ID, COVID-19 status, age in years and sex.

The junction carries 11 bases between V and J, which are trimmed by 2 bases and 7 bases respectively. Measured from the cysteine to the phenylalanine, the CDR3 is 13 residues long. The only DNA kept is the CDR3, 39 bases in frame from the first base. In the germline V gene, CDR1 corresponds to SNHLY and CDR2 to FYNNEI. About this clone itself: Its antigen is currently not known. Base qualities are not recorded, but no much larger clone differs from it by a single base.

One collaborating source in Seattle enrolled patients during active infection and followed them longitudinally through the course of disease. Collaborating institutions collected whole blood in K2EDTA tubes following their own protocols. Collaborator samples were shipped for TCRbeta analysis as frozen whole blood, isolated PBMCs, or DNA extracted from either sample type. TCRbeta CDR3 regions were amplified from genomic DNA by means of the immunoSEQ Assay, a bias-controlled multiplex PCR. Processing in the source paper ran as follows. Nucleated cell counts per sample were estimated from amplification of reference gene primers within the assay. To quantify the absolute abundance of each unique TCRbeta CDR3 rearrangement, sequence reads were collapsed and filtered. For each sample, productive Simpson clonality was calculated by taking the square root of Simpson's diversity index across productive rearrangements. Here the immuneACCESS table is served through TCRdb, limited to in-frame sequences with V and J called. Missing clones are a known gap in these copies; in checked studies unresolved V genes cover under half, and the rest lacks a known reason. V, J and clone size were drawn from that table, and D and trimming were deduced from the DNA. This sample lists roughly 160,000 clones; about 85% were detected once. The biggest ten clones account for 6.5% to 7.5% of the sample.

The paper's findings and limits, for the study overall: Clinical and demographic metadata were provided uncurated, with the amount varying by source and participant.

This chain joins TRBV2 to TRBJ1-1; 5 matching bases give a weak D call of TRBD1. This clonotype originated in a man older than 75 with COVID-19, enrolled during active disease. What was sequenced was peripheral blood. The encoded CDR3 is CASSEWGGFEAFF. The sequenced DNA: TGTGCCAGCAGTGAATGGGGGGGATTTGAAGCTTTCTTT. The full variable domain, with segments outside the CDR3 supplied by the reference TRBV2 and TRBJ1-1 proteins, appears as EPEVTQTPSHQVTQMGQEVILRCVPISNHLYFYWYRQILGQKVEFLVSFYNNEISEKSEIFDDQFSVERPDGSNFTLKIRSTKLEDSAMYFCASSEWGGFEAFFGQGTRLTVV.